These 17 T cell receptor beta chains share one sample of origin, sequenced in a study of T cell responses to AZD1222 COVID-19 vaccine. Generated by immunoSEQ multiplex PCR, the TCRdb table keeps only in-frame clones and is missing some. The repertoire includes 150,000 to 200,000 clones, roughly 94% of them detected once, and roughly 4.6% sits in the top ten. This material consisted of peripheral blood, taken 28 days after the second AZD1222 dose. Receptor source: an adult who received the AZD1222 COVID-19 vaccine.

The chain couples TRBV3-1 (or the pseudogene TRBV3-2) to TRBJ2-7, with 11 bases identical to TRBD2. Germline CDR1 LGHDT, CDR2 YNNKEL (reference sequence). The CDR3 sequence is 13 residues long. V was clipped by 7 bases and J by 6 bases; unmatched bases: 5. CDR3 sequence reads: CASNPSGRSEQYF. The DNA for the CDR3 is TGTGCCAGCAACCCTAGCGGGAGGAGCGAGCAGTACTTC.

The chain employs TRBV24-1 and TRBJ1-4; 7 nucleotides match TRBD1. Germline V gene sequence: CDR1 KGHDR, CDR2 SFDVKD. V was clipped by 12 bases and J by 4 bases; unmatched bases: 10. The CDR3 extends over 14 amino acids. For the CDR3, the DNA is TGTGCCCCTTTGCTCCGGGACAGTAATGAAAAACTGTTTTTT. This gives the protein CAPLLRDSNEKLFF.

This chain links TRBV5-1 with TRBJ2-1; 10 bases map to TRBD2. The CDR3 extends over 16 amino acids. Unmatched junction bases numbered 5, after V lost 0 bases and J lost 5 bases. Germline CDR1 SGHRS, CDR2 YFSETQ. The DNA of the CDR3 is TGCGCCAGCAGCTTGGCCTTGGGACTAGCGAACAATGAGCAGTTCTTC. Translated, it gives CASSLALGLANNEQFF.

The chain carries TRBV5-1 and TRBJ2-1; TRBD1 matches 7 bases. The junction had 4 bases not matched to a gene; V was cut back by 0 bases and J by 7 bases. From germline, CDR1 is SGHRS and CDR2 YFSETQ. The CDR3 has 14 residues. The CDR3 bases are TGCGCCAGCAGCTTGGGACAGGGTCAAAATGAGCAGTTCTTC. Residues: CASSLGQGQNEQFF.

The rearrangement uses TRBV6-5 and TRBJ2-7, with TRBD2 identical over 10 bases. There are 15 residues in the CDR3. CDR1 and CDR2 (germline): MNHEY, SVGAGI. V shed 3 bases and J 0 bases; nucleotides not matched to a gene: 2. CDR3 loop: CASSYTSGNSYEQYF. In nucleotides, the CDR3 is TGTGCCAGCAGTTATACTAGCGGGAACTCCTACGAGCAGTACTTC.

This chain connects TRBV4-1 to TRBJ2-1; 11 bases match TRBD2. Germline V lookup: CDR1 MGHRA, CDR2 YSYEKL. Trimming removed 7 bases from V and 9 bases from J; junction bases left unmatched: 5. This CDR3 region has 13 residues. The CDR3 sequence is CASMTLAGGEQFF. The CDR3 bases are TGCGCCAGCATGACCCTAGCGGGGGGTGAGCAGTTCTTC.

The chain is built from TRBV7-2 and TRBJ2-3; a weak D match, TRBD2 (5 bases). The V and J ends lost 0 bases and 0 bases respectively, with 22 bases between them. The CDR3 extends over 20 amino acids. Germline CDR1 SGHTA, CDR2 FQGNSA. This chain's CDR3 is CASSLAASYFIVSSTDTQYF. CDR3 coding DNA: TGTGCCAGCAGCTTAGCAGCTAGCTATTTCATCGTCTCTAGCACAGATACGCAGTATTTT.

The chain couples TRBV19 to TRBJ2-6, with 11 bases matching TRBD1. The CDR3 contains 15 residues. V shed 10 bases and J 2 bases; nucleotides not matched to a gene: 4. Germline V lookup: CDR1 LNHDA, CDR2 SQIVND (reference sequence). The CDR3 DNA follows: TGTGCCACTCGGACAGGGGGCGCTGGGGCCAACGTCCTGACTTTC. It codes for CATRTGGAGANVLTF.

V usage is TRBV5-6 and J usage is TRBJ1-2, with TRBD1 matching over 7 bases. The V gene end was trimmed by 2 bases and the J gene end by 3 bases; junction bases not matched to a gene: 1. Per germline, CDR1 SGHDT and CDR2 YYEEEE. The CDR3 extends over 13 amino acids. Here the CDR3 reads CASSFDRDYGYTF. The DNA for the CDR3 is TGTGCCAGCAGCTTTGACAGGGACTATGGCTACACCTTC.

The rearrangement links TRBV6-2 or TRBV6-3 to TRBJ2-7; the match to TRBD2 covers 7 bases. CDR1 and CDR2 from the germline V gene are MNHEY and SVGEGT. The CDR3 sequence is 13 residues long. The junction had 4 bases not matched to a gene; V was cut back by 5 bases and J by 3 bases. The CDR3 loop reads CASSPGLVYEQYF. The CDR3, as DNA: TGTGCCAGCAGTCCCGGACTAGTCTACGAGCAGTACTTC.

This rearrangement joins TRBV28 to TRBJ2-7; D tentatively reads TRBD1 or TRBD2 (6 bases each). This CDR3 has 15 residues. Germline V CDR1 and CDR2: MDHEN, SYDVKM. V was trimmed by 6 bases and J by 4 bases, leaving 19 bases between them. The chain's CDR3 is CASSSFAGHLYEQYF. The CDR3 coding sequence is TGTGCCAGCAGCTCGTTTGCGGGACACCTGTACGAGCAGTACTTC.

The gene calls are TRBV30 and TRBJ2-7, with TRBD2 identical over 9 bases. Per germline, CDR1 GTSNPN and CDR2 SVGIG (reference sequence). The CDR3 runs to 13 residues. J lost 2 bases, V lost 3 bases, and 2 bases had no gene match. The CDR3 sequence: CAWRVAGAYEQYF. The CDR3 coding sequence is TGTGCCTGGAGGGTAGCGGGAGCCTACGAGCAGTACTTC.

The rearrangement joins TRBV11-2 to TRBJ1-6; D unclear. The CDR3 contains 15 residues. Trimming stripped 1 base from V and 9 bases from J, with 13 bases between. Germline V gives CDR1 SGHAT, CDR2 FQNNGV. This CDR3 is CASSLAVFAISPLHF. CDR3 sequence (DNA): TGTGCCAGCAGCTTAGCGGTTTTCGCCATTTCACCCCTCCACTTT.

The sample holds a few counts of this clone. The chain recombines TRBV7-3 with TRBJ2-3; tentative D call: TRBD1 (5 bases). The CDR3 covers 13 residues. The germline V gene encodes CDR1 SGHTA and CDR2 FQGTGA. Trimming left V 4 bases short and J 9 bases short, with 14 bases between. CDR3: CASSSPPKGTQYF. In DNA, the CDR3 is TGTGCCAGCAGCTCCCCGCCCAAGGGGACGCAGTATTTT.

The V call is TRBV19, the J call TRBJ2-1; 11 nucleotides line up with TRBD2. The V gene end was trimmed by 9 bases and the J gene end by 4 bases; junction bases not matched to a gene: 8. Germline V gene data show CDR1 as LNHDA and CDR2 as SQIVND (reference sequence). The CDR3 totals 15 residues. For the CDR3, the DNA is TGTGCCAGCAAGAAAACTAGCGGGAGTTACAATGAGCAGTTCTTC. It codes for CASKKTSGSYNEQFF.

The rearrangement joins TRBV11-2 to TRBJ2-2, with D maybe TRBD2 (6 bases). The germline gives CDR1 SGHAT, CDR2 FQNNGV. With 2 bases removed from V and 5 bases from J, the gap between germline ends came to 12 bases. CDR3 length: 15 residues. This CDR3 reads CASSLRRSGTGELFF. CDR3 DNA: TGTGCCAGCAGCTTACGTAGAAGCGGGACCGGGGAGCTGTTTTTT.

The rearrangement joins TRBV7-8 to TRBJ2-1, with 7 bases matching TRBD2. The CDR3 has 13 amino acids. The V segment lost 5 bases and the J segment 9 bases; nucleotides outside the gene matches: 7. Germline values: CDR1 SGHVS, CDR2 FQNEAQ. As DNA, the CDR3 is TGTGCCAGCAGCCCTCGACTAGCTGGTGAGCAGTTCTTC. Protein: CASSPRLAGEQFF.